These 18 T cell receptor beta chains were all obtained from the same sample, sequenced in a study of cytomegalovirus exposure and HLA in healthy donors. Both 60 Vbeta primers and 13 Jbeta primers went into the PCR. TCRdb's copy holds only in-frame clones and misses some; the assay was immunoSEQ multiplex PCR. The data hold 110,000 or so clones, with over 70% observed a single time. The sequencing sample was made of PBMCs. The receptors were gathered from a woman aged 40 to 50 in good health and CMV-seropositive.

As to this clone: An end of the junction differs from the germline gene, which may be a read error. V and J are TRBV6-1 and TRBJ1-1; maybe TRBD1 (6 bases). The CDR3 has 16 amino acids. CDR1 is MNHNS, CDR2 SASEGT, per germline. CDR3 bases: TGTGCCGGCAGTGTACAGGGCTTTCCCGCGAGCACTGAAGCTTTCTTT. It is translated as CAGSVQGFPASTEAFF.

This sequence joins TRBV7-2 and TRBJ1-1, with D possibly being TRBD1 (5 bases). The CDR3 consists of 15 residues. Trimming stripped 3 bases from V and 0 bases from J, with 11 bases between. Germline assignment: CDR1 SGHTA and CDR2 FQGNSA. The DNA of the CDR3 is TGTGCCAGCAGCTTTGGACCGGGGGTGAACACTGAAGCTTTCTTT. Translation: CASSFGPGVNTEAFF. Drawing the rest from reference TRBV7-2 and TRBJ1-1, the complete variable domain is GAGVSQSPSNKVTEKGKDVELRCDPISGHTALYWYRQSLGQGLEFLIYFQGNSAPDKSGLPSDRFSAERTGGSVSTLTIQRTQQEDSAVYLCASSFGPGVNTEAFFGQGTRLTVV.

The chain recombines TRBV5-6 with TRBJ2-1; the match to TRBD1 covers 7 bases. The CDR3 consists of 13 residues. J was trimmed by 5 bases and V by 4 bases; bases with no gene match: 3. In germline, CDR1 is SGHDT, CDR2 YYEEEE. The CDR3 DNA reads TGTGCCAGCAGCACAGGGGTAAACAATGAGCAGTTCTTC. Encoded protein: CASSTGVNNEQFF. The full variable domain, with the rest looked up from reference TRBV5-6 and TRBJ2-1, is DAGVTQSPTHLIKTRGQQVTLRCSPKSGHDTVSWYQQALGQGPQFIFQYYEEEERQRGNFPDRFSGHQFPNYSSELNVNALLLGDSALYLCASSTGVNNEQFFGPGTRLTVL.

CDR3 in DNA: TGCGCCAGCAGCTTGACAGGTTTCTACGAGCAGTACTTC. This translates into CASSLTGFYEQYF. The chain links TRBV5-1 to TRBJ2-7; tentatively, D is TRBD1 (5 bases). Trimming cost V 1 base and J 3 bases, with 8 bases left between them. CDR1 SGHRS and CDR2 YFSETQ come from the germline V gene. This CDR3 contains 13 residues. The whole variable domain, remainder taken from reference TRBV5-1 and TRBJ2-7, is KAGVTQTPRYLIKTRGQQVTLSCSPISGHRSVSWYQQTPGQGLQFLFEYFSETQRNKGNFPGRFSGRQFSNSRSEMNVSTLELGDSALYLCASSLTGFYEQYFGPGTRLTVT.

This sequence joins TRBV7-9 and TRBJ2-1; 10 nucleotides line up with TRBD2. Germline CDR1 reads SEHNR; CDR2 reads FQNEAQ (reference sequence). Germline trimming cut 5 bases from V and 9 bases from J; bases unmatched to any gene: 7. The CDR3 is 14 residues long. CDR3 in amino acids: CASSRSGRSGEQFF. The DNA for the CDR3 is TGTGCCAGCAGCCGTAGCGGGAGGAGTGGTGAGCAGTTCTTC.

This clone was recorded once. V usage is TRBV6-1 and J usage is TRBJ2-1; TRBD2 matches 9 bases. This CDR3 is built from 15 residues. The germline CDR1 and CDR2 sequences are MNHNS and SASEGT. The V and J ends lost 5 bases and 5 bases, in that order; junction bases with no gene match: 7. In DNA, the CDR3 is TGTGCCAGCAGTCCTCAGACTAGCGGACACAATGAGCAGTTCTTC. Protein sequence: CASSPQTSGHNEQFF.

In DNA, the CDR3 is TGCGCCAGCGCGTCGGTAGTAGCGGAGACCCAGTACTTC. Translating it yields CASASVVAETQYF. The V call is TRBV4-1, the J call TRBJ2-5, with a tentative D call TRBD2 (5 bases). Germline V gives CDR1 MGHRA, CDR2 YSYEKL. The CDR3 is 13 amino acids. The V end was cut by 8 bases, the J end by 5 bases, with 15 bases between.

V usage is TRBV7-3 and J usage is TRBJ2-3; unclear D gene. The germline V gene has CDR1 SGHTA and CDR2 FQGTGA. V was shortened by 5 bases and J by 4 bases, with 10 bases between the two germline ends. The CDR3 length is 13 residues. The CDR3 reads CASSRFVSDTQYF. CDR3 bases: TGTGCCAGCAGCCGGTTTGTGTCAGATACGCAGTATTTT.

The gene calls are TRBV7-8 and TRBJ1-2; D is unclear. The CDR3 loop spans 15 amino acids. The V end lost 5 bases, the J end lost 4 bases, and 17 bases lay between the germline ends. CDR1 and CDR2 from the germline V gene are SGHVS and FQNEAQ. The CDR3 loop is CASSPGRVSRYGYTF. DNA of the CDR3: TGTGCCAGCAGCCCCGGGCGGGTAAGCCGCTATGGCTACACCTTC.

This CDR3 is CASSLVAGGTSYEQYF. CDR3 DNA: TGTGCCAGCAGCTTGGTTGCGGGGGGAACCTCCTACGAGCAGTACTTC. The rearrangement links TRBV5-5 to TRBJ2-7, with TRBD2 matching over 8 bases. Germline V lookup: CDR1 SGHKS, CDR2 YYEKEE (reference sequence). This CDR3 spans 16 amino acids. The V gene end was trimmed by 0 bases and the J gene end by 0 bases; junction bases not matched to a gene: 5.

The V call is TRBV12-5, the J call TRBJ2-7; possible D gene TRBD2, 6 bases. The CDR3 spans 12 residues. The germline CDR1 and CDR2 sequences are LGHNT and FRNRAP. V was trimmed by 1 base and J by 6 bases, leaving 7 bases between them. CDR3 in DNA: TGTGCTAGTGGTTTGGGGGGAGGCGAGCAGTACTTC. This translates into CASGLGGGEQYF.

As to this clone: The junction does not match germline at one end; this may be a read error. In the same sample, other DNA sequences code for this CDR3. The chain joins TRBV5-1 to TRBJ1-4; no reliable D call. The CDR3 has 14 residues. CDR1 and CDR2 (germline): SGHRS, YFSETQ. CDR3 sequence reads: CASSLQTTNEKLFF. The DNA for the CDR3 is TGTGCCAGCAGCTTACAGACAACTAATGAAAAACTGTTTTTT.

About this clone itself: A junction end diverges from the germline sequence, so it may reflect a read error. CDR3 region: CSSSLGTSGGLEQYF. Written as DNA, the CDR3 is TGTTCCAGCAGCCTGGGGACTAGTGGGGGTCTCGAGCAGTACTTC. The chain has TRBV7-9 and TRBJ2-7, with 8 bases that match TRBD2. The CDR3 has 15 residues. From germline, CDR1 is SEHNR and CDR2 FQNEAQ (reference sequence).

The gene calls are TRBV5-1 and TRBJ2-5; 13 nucleotides align to TRBD2. The end of the DNA is better explained by TRBJ2-7, so the J call may be wrong. The CDR3 spans 15 residues. Looked up from germline, CDR1 is SGHRS and CDR2 is YFSETQ. CDR3 region: CASTSGRDLSYEQYF. The CDR3 DNA sequence: TGCGCCAGTACTAGCGGGAGGGACCTCTCCTACGAGCAGTACTTC.

The chain uses TRBV6-4 and TRBJ2-3; 7 nucleotides align to TRBD2. Germline V CDR1 and CDR2: MRHNA, SNTAGT. The length of the CDR3 is 13 residues. The V gene end was trimmed by 3 bases and the J gene end by 3 bases; junction bases not matched to a gene: 0. As DNA, the CDR3 is TGTGCCAGCAGTGAGCGGGAGACAGATACGCAGTATTTT. It encodes CASSERETDTQYF.

The chain uses TRBV19 and TRBJ2-1, with 13 positions matching TRBD2. The trim removed 5 bases at V and 7 bases at J, leaving 17 bases unmatched. The CDR3 loop spans 19 amino acids. Looked up from germline, CDR1 is LNHDA and CDR2 is SQIVND (reference sequence). CDR3 sequence: CASSRSPWGLAGTENEQFF. The CDR3 DNA reads as TGTGCCAGTAGTCGTTCTCCCTGGGGACTAGCGGGAACTGAGAATGAGCAGTTCTTC.

This sequence joins TRBV9 and TRBJ2-1, with 9 bases fitting TRBD2. The CDR3 covers 15 residues. Losses at the gene ends were 0 bases for V and 4 bases for J; bases not matched to a gene: 2. The V gene's germline CDR1 is SGDLS and CDR2 YYNGEE. The chain's CDR3 is CASSVALAGYNEQFF. The CDR3 DNA follows: TGTGCCAGCAGCGTAGCCCTAGCGGGATACAATGAGCAGTTCTTC.

The chain's CDR3 is CASSSQAGVVGETQYF. The DNA of the CDR3 is TGTGCCAGCAGCTCGCAGGCAGGGGTGGTGGGAGAGACCCAGTACTTC. V usage is TRBV25-1 and J usage is TRBJ2-5; the D gene is possibly TRBD1 (6 bases). Germline V gene lookup returns CDR1 MGHDK and CDR2 SYGVNS. The CDR3 is 16 amino acids. V was shortened by 6 bases and J by 4 bases, with 21 bases between the two germline ends.